This record looks at one T cell receptor beta chain sequence and its context. Its antigen remains unidentified. CDR3 length: 11 amino acids. Germline assignment: CDR1 MDHEN and CDR2 SYDVKM. The V gene lost 10 bases and the J gene lost 5 bases, with 12 bases spanning the gap. The data derive from a study of T-cell memory formation after mild COVID-19. TCRdb analysed the 5' RACE reads with MiXCR anew, one entry per CDR3 protein. The sample consists of 340,000 or so distinct CDR3 sequences, 10% to 15% of them appearing once. The study, taken as a whole, reports: CD4/CD8 balance characterized clones contracting day 15 to 85, and CD4+ skew characterized later expanders.

The chain is built from TRBV28 and TRBJ2-7; possibly TRBD1 or TRBD2 for D (5 bases each). The sample comprised PBMCs or a T cell subset sorted from them (not recorded which). This receptor was identified in a man between 18 and 29 years old who had mild COVID-19 (a few samples of this study predate the infection). Cell type and time point are not known. The CDR3 bases are TGTGCCACCACTCGGGGACACGAGCAGTACGTC. Amino acid sequence: CATTRGHEQYV.